This section outlines one T cell receptor (beta chain) sequence together with its context. The data were taken from a study of blood T cell repertoires in COVID-19. The CDR3 extends over 12 amino acids. The V gene lost 5 bases and the J gene lost 3 bases, with 5 bases spanning the gap. Libraries were prepared by immunoSEQ multiplex PCR; TCRdb keeps only in-frame clonotypes and omits some of them. The sample comprises tens of thousands of clones, more than 70% of which are singletons, and 15% to 20% rests with the top ten. Sequenced material: peripheral blood. This sequence originates from a man between 65 and 85 years old with active or convalescent COVID-19. This chain connects TRBV12-3 or TRBV12-4 to TRBJ1-5, with no clear D. CDR3 DNA sequence: TGTGCCAGCAGTCCCGTCAATCAGCCCCAGCATTTT. Its protein is CASSPVNQPQHF.